This TCR beta chain appears in the sequencing data of a study of T-cell memory formation after mild COVID-19 (dated by TCRdb to the early 2020s). Regarding the complete study: TCR sequence clusters from the two donors were found to be largely donor specific. In a couple of donors, T-cell clones that expanded and contracted after mild COVID-19 were followed by sequencing TCRalpha and TCRbeta repertoires longitudinally. The cohort was made up of two young adult volunteers, one female and one male, who were previously healthy.

Ficoll-Paque density gradient centrifugation was the method used to isolate PBMCs. This clonotype turned up a few times. This receptor's antigen is unknown. Nothing much larger sits one base from this clone, and base qualities are not available. Trimming takes 11 bases from V and 4 bases from J, and the germline ends sit 17 bases apart. In the germline V gene, CDR1 corresponds to SNHLY and CDR2 to FYNNEI. Spanning cysteine to phenylalanine, the CDR3 consists of 13 amino acids. This entry keeps only the CDR3 DNA: 39 bases, framed from base 1. Study-level results and caveats: Only a couple of mild cases were covered in the study, and larger cohorts including severe cases with pre-infection samples were considered necessary. Clones contracting from day 15 to 85 had balanced CD4/CD8 phenotypes, while a second wave expanding from day 15 to 37 was biased towards CD4+. Contracting CD4+ clones appeared mostly in the CM and EM memory subsets, whereas CD8+ clones were enriched in EMRA. SARS-CoV-2 specificity of the second-wave clones peaking on day 37 was not confirmed. Some responding clones were found in pre-infection memory, which suggests that pre-existing cross-reactive memory T cells took part in the SARS-CoV-2 response.

TCRdb shows the sequencer as Illumina NovaSeq 6000. Using 5'RACE with constant-segment primers, TCRalpha and TCRbeta cDNA libraries were constructed, with sample barcodes and unique molecular identifiers added in the process. RNA was extracted from every sample with Trizol reagent. The libraries were amplified in two PCR steps, and the second step added a second sample barcode and Illumina TruSeq adapters. Libraries were sequenced on an Illumina NovaSeq with 2 x 150 bp paired-end reads. The paper's data handling went like this. With migec v1.2.7, reads were demultiplexed and then collapsed into UMI-guided consensus sequences. Using mixcr v2.1.11, the UMI consensuses were aligned to TRA and TRB V and J templates and assembled into clonotypes. A clonotype was counted as expanded or contracted only when both edgeR and NoisET called the clonotype significant, with the noise models trained on biological replicates. For edgeR calls, the thresholds were a false discovery rate-adjusted p below 0.01 and a log2 fold-change of 1. As an exploratory analysis of dynamics, max-normalized trajectories of the 1000 most abundant clonotypes were examined with PCA combined with hierarchical clustering. Separately sequenced CD4+ and CD8+ repertoires were used to assign the CD4 or CD8 phenotype of responding clones. The public reads were run again by TCRdb, first through fastp at Q25 and then through MiXCR, and only productive beta chains were kept. Identical CDR3 proteins give one entry, which carries the most common genes and DNA. The V and J calls were determined by TCRdb, not by the authors. This sample holds around 160,000 distinct CDR3 sequences; about 9.9% were observed only once. The top ten hold 3.5% to 4% of the sample.

The receptor chain draws on TRBV2 and TRBJ2-5; the D gene may be TRBD1 or TRBD2, since each aligns over 5 bases. The TCR sequence derives from a man aged 18 to 29 who had mild COVID-19 (a few samples of this study predate the infection). The sample titles of this study are shuffled in the database, so cell type and time point are left out; the donor was told from shared clones. Specimen: PBMCs or a T cell subset sorted from them (not recorded which). The CDR3 region has the sequence CASYGDLGETQYF. The sequenced DNA: TGTGCCTCCTACGGGGACCTCGGAGAGACCCAGTACTTC.